This T cell receptor (beta chain) is from a study of cytomegalovirus exposure and HLA in healthy donors. Study-wide results and caveats: The authors considered a cluster of highly shared sequence variants likely to be a sequencing artifact.

A word on this clone: Its antigen is still unknown.

The PCR employed 60 Vbeta primers together with 13 Jbeta primers. This table comes from immunoSEQ multiplex PCR, and its TCRdb copy is limited to in-frame clones, with some not included. The data contain fewer than 100,000 clones, about three quarters of them seen just once; the ten biggest clones take up about 2.7%. Germline assignment: CDR1 MDHEN and CDR2 SYDVKM. The CDR3 loop spans 13 amino acids. Material for sequencing was PBMCs. This sequence joins TRBV28 and TRBJ1-3, with a possible D match to TRBD1 (6 bases). The source is a male donor in good health and CMV-seropositive. CDR3 nucleotide sequence: TGTGGACATAGGGGGAGCTCTGGAAACACCATATATTTT. It codes for CGHRGSSGNTIYF. Based on the CDR3 plus reference TRBV28 and TRBJ1-3, the full variable domain is DVKVTQSSRYLVKRTGEKVFLECVQDMDHENMFWYRQDPGLGLRLIYFSYDVKMKEKGDIPEGYSVSREKKERFSLILESASTNQTSMYLCGHRGSSGNTIYFGEGSWLTVV.